This record covers a single T cell receptor beta chain. Its specificity is unknown. This sample was taken from a study of cytomegalovirus exposure and HLA in healthy donors. Findings and caveats of the study: Sequence variants that were highly shared formed a cluster that was likely a sequencing artifact. The study flagged approximately 180 TCR beta chains as cytomegalovirus-associated. The classifier, whose performance was assessed in both the original and validation cohorts, reportedly diagnosed cytomegalovirus status with high specificity and sensitivity. In a later analysis, TCR association rates varied by HLA locus: DRB1 most, HLA-C fewest.

PCR involved 60 Vbeta and 13 Jbeta primers. Some clones are missing from TCRdb's copy, which holds only in-frame ones; the method was immunoSEQ multiplex PCR. The sample records about 190,000 clones, about 81% being singletons. The ends lost 5 bases at V and 2 bases at J; junction bases unmatched: 10. The germline V gene has CDR1 SGHRS and CDR2 YFSETQ. The CDR3 is made up of 15 amino acids. This TCR came from a woman in her 30s in good health and CMV-seronegative. The rearrangement links TRBV5-1 to TRBJ2-7; 7 nucleotides agree with TRBD2. The sample comprised PBMCs. In nucleotides, the CDR3 is TGCGCCAGCAGTACCGGGGGGAGTTCGGCCTACGAGCAGTACTTC. Translation gives CASSTGGSSAYEQYF.